This TCR beta chain is drawn from a study of blood T cell repertoires in COVID-19 (dated by TCRdb to 2019 to 2021). In the study overall: The collaborator samples originated in the United States, Italy and Spain and spanned the acute and convalescent phases of COVID-19. The material from the prospective study consisted of cDNA or gDNA derived from T cells, B-cell-depleted T cells, or PBMCs. A de-identified subject ID, COVID-19 status, age in years and sex were almost always included in the sample metadata. A freely available public database, intended as a resource for researchers studying the immune response to SARS-CoV-2, is where the repertoires were released. Where available, HLA class I and class II types were obtained from metadata supplied by the sample provider rather than from assay-based typing. Samples came from the ongoing ImmuneRACE study (first 160 participants) plus 1,254 subjects from 6 global collaborators. The dataset comprised deeply sampled blood TCRbeta repertoires from subjects exposed to, actively infected with, or recovered from COVID-19. Results the study describes overall, beyond this receptor: The amount of clinical and demographic metadata varied by source and participant and was provided uncurated.

A distance of 12 bases separates the germline ends of V and J, which lose 5 bases and 4 bases respectively. Sequences MNHEY (CDR1) and SMNVEV (CDR2) are obtained from the germline V gene (reference sequence). The CDR3 spans 15 residues, from the cysteine through the phenylalanine. Only the CDR3 DNA stays, 45 bases, in frame from base 1. To note about this clone: Its antigen is unknown. Base-call qualities are not available, and no considerably larger clone is one nucleotide away.

Enrolling through a virtual design, the prospective study's participants ranged in age from roughly 18 to 95 years and lived across 20 to 30 United States geographic areas. To assign participants to cohorts, the prospective study relied on clinical history that participants themselves reported in a screening survey and a study questionnaire. In the prospective study, mobile phlebotomists collected whole blood, serum and a nasopharyngeal or oropharyngeal swab from each participant. Participants in the prospective study had the option to provide additional blood draws and questionnaires over a roughly 2-month period. Before DNA extraction, blood samples from the prospective study were shipped at room temperature or frozen. TCRbeta CDR3 regions were amplified from genomic DNA by means of the immunoSEQ Assay, a bias-controlled multiplex PCR. Per the original workflow: The number of nucleated cells in each sample was estimated from the amplification of reference gene primers within the assay. To quantify the absolute abundance of each unique TCRbeta CDR3 rearrangement, sequence reads were collapsed and filtered. Productive Simpson clonality was computed per sample as the square root of Simpson's diversity index over productive rearrangements. TCRdb took over this immuneACCESS table, retaining in-frame rearrangements with V and J assigned. Such tables are incomplete; in checked studies, under half of the missing clones stem from an unresolved V gene, and the remainder is unexplained. D and trimming were read from the DNA, whereas the V and J calls and clone size are those reported in that table. In this sample the table shows approximately 390,000 clones, 88% of which occur a single time. The ten largest make up around 1.9% of the sample.

The sequencing input was PBMCs or T cells enriched from blood (not recorded which). This clonotype was obtained from a woman between 35 and 50 years old with acute COVID-19. The rearrangement combines TRBV27 with TRBJ1-6; the D region possibly corresponds to TRBD1 (5 bases align). The CDR3 region reads CASSPLTEYNSPLHF. The nucleotide sequence is TGTGCCAGCAGTCCGCTGACAGAGTATAATTCACCCCTCCACTTT.